Listed below are T cell receptor beta chains from one sample, sequenced in a study of T cell responses to AZD1222 COVID-19 vaccine. Libraries were prepared by immunoSEQ multiplex PCR; TCRdb keeps only in-frame clonotypes and omits some of them. Found here are about 150,000 clones, less than 90% of them singletons; the top ten hold 5.5% to 8.5%. This material consisted of peripheral blood, taken after recovery from COVID-19. Receptors were obtained from an adult who had recovered from COVID-19. Each CDR3 is given with its conserved first and last residue. Each record gives: clone size, D gene, J gene, V gene, CDR3 protein, CDR3 DNA. The D gene is left open where the match is weak. Part of the rows lack a size; the others show once, few, many or a class for expanded clones.

NA,TRBD1,TRBJ1-4,TRBV2,CASSEGDRGWVEKLFF,TGTGCCAGCAGCGAAGGGGACAGGGGGTGGGTAGAAAAACTGTTTTTT
NA,NA,TRBJ1-3,TRBV7-6,CASSLTFRNTIYF,TGTGCCAGCAGCTTGACTTTCCGGAACACCATATATTTT
once,NA,TRBJ2-5,TRBV2,CAGWGTPIQETQYF,TGTGCCGGCTGGGGGACACCTATTCAAGAGACCCAGTACTTC
NA,TRBD2,TRBJ2-3,TRBV10-2,CASRASGFTDTQYF,TGCGCCAGCAGGGCTAGCGGGTTCACAGATACGCAGTATTTT
NA,TRBD1,TRBJ2-7,TRBV7-9,CASSLTRDRVHEQYF,TGTGCCAGCAGTCTCACCCGGGACAGGGTCCACGAGCAGTACTTC
NA,TRBD1,TRBJ2-1,TRBV19,CASSINFGDRPYNEQFF,TGTGCCAGTAGTATTAATTTCGGGGACAGGCCCTACAATGAGCAGTTCTTC
NA,TRBD1,TRBJ2-3,TRBV9,CASSVAGQGAPDTQYF,TGTGCCAGCAGCGTAGCCGGACAGGGGGCCCCAGATACGCAGTATTTT
NA,TRBD2,TRBJ2-2,TRBV7-9,CASSPGLAGGPDTGELFF,TGTGCCAGCAGCCCGGGACTAGCGGGAGGGCCGGACACCGGGGAGCTGTTTTTT
once,NA,TRBJ1-2,TRBV20-1,CSASPGINYGYTF,TGCAGTGCTAGTCCAGGGATAAACTATGGCTACACCTTC
NA,NA,TRBJ1-1,TRBV5-1,CASSVPQAWNTEAFF,TGCGCCAGCAGCGTCCCACAGGCGTGGAACACTGAAGCTTTCTTT
NA,NA,TRBJ1-1,TRBV13,CASSFSGYLNTEAFF,TGTGCCAGCAGCTTTTCCGGGTACCTGAACACTGAAGCTTTCTTT
NA,NA,TRBJ1-2,TRBV4-3,CASSQDLRTIGYTF,TGCGCCAGCAGCCAAGATCTCCGGACTATTGGCTACACCTTC
NA,TRBD2,TRBJ2-5,TRBV20-1,CSASVAGGFQETQYF,TGCAGTGCTAGTGTAGCGGGGGGTTTCCAAGAGACCCAGTACTTC
NA,NA,TRBJ1-2,TRBV27,CASRDSHYGYTF,TGTGCCAGCAGGGACAGCCACTATGGCTACACCTTC
NA,NA,TRBJ1-6,TRBV7-2,CASKTETGSYNSPLHF,TGTGCCAGCAAAACAGAGACAGGCTCCTATAATTCACCCCTCCACTTT
NA,NA,TRBJ2-3,TRBV5-4,CASSLALGLRDTQYF,TGTGCCAGCAGCTTGGCTCTTGGGTTGCGAGATACGCAGTATTTT
few,NA,TRBJ1-5,TRBV2,CASSVTADQPQHF,TGTGCCAGCAGTGTTACAGCGGATCAGCCCCAGCATTTT
once,NA,TRBJ2-2,TRBV5-1,CASSRTMNTGELFF,TGCGCCAGCAGCCGGACTATGAACACCGGGGAGCTGTTTTTT
NA,NA,TRBJ2-7,TRBV7-6,CASSQSGPYEQYF,TGTGCCAGCAGCCAAAGTGGACCCTACGAGCAGTACTTC
NA,TRBD1,TRBJ1-2,TRBV5-4,CASSLRQGGNYGYTF,TGTGCCAGCAGCTTGAGACAGGGCGGCAACTATGGCTACACCTTC
NA,NA,TRBJ2-4,TRBV4-1,CASSPVSGEGSKNIQYF,TGCGCCAGCAGCCCTGTCTCAGGGGAAGGATCCAAAAACATTCAGTACTTC
NA,NA,TRBJ1-1,TRBV6-6,CASTPPGLGNTEAFF,TGTGCCAGCACCCCCCCGGGACTGGGGAACACTGAAGCTTTCTTT
NA,NA,TRBJ1-2,TRBV5-4,CASSLDRENYGYTF,TGTGCCAGCAGCTTGGATAGGGAAAACTATGGCTACACCTTC
NA,TRBD2,TRBJ2-2,TRBV10-3,CAIRGSVGGYYTGELFF,TGTGCCATCAGAGGATCAGTGGGAGGGTATTACACCGGGGAGCTGTTTTTT
NA,TRBD2,TRBJ2-3,TRBV20-1,CSGTNTDTQYF,TGCAGCGGGACTAATACAGATACGCAGTATTTT
NA,NA,TRBJ2-6,TRBV19,CASSMGGRAGANVLTF,TGTGCCAGTAGTATGGGGGGAAGGGCTGGGGCCAACGTCCTGACTTTC
NA,NA,TRBJ1-1,TRBV23-1,CASSRLGVTGAFF,TGCGCCAGCAGCAGATTGGGGGTCACCGGGGCTTTCTTT
NA,TRBD1,TRBJ2-3,TRBV11-3,CASSGQGRWDTQYF,TGTGCCAGCAGCGGACAGGGCAGGTGGGATACGCAGTATTTT
NA,TRBD1,TRBJ1-1,TRBV7-3,CASRQTGTVNTEAFF,TGTGCCAGCAGGCAAACCGGGACAGTGAACACTGAAGCTTTCTTT
few,NA,TRBJ1-1,TRBV19,CASTPSDRDTEAFF,TGTGCCAGTACCCCCTCGGACAGAGACACTGAAGCTTTCTTT
NA,NA,TRBJ2-2,TRBV19,CASEGKGRPSNTGELFF,TGTGCCAGTGAGGGGAAGGGGAGGCCCTCGAACACCGGGGAGCTGTTTTTT
NA,NA,TRBJ2-3,TRBV11-2,CASSLYGKDTQYF,TGTGCCAGCAGCTTATACGGGAAAGATACGCAGTATTTT
NA,NA,TRBJ1-6,TRBV6-5,CASSSQGGIGSPLHF,TGTGCCAGCAGTTCCCAGGGAGGCATTGGGTCACCCCTCCACTTT
NA,NA,TRBJ1-1,TRBV6-4,CASSQFRNTEAFF,TGTGCCAGCAGCCAGTTTCGGAACACTGAAGCTTTCTTT
NA,NA,TRBJ2-1,TRBV10-3,CAISEADLRNEQFF,TGTGCCATCAGTGAGGCCGACCTACGCAATGAGCAGTTCTTC
NA,NA,TRBJ2-2,TRBV19,CASSITRTGELFF,TGTGCCAGTAGTATCACGAGAACCGGGGAGCTGTTTTTT
NA,TRBD1,TRBJ2-1,TRBV27,CASKADRGYNEQFF,TGTGCCAGTAAAGCGGACAGGGGGTACAATGAGCAGTTCTTC
NA,NA,TRBJ1-1,TRBV9,CASSTHPGPSAEAFF,TGTGCCAGCAGCACCCACCCTGGGCCGTCCGCTGAAGCTTTCTTT
NA,NA,TRBJ1-4,TRBV11-2,CASSVGKRSTNEKLFF,TGTGCCAGCAGCGTAGGAAAACGCTCAACTAATGAAAAACTGTTTTTT
NA,TRBD1,TRBJ2-7,TRBV28,CASRGTEGPFSAYEQYF,TGTGCCAGCAGGGGGACAGAGGGACCCTTTAGCGCCTACGAGCAGTACTTC
NA,NA,TRBJ1-1,TRBV3-1/TRBV3-2,CASSQEAVNTEAFF,TGTGCCAGCAGCCAAGAAGCGGTAAACACTGAAGCTTTCTTT
NA,TRBD1,TRBJ2-1,TRBV10-3,CAISETGGIYNEQFF,TGTGCCATCAGTGAGACAGGGGGGATTTACAATGAGCAGTTCTTC
NA,NA,TRBJ1-6,TRBV6-5,CAARVGDSPLHF,TGTGCCGCCCGAGTGGGAGATTCACCCCTCCACTTT
NA,NA,TRBJ2-4,TRBV28,CASSYGQSNIQYF,TGTGCCAGCAGCTACGGACAGAGCAACATTCAGTACTTC
NA,NA,TRBJ1-1,TRBV28,CASSPETRGTEAFF,TGTGCCAGCAGTCCGGAGACCCGGGGCACTGAAGCTTTCTTT
NA,NA,TRBJ1-1,TRBV6-5,CASSRGDTPEAFF,TGTGCCAGCAGTAGGGGGGACACCCCTGAAGCTTTCTTT
NA,TRBD1,TRBJ2-2,TRBV24-1,CATSDAPGQGSHTGELFF,TGTGCCACCAGTGATGCACCGGGACAGGGATCGCACACCGGGGAGCTGTTTTTT
once,NA,TRBJ1-3,TRBV9,CASSVGGNTIYF,TGTGCCAGCAGCGTAGGAGGGAACACCATATATTTT